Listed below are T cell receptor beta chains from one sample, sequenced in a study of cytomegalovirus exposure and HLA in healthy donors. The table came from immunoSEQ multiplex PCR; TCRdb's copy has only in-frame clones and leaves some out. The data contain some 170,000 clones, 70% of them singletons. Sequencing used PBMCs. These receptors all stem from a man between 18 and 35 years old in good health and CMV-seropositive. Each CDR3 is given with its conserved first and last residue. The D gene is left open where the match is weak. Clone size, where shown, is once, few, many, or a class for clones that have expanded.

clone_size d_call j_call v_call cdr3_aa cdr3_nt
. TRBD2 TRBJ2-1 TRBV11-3 CASSVPPHRLAGDNEQFF TGTGCCAGCAGTGTCCCGCCTCATCGACTAGCGGGAGACAATGAGCAGTTCTTC
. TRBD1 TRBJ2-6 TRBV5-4 CASTGTGGPGANVLTF TGTGCCAGCACCGGGACAGGCGGCCCTGGGGCCAACGTCCTGACTTTC
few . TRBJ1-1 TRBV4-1 CASSQDPRGGREAFF TGCGCCAGCAGCCAAGATCCGAGAGGGGGTCGAGAAGCTTTCTTT
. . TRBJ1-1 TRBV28 CATRRMGDRLNTEAFF TGTGCCACCAGGAGGATGGGAGACAGGTTGAACACTGAAGCTTTCTTT
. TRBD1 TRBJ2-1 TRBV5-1 CASSSGQGAKNEQFF TGCGCCAGCAGCTCGGGACAGGGGGCGAAGAATGAGCAGTTCTTC
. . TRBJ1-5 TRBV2 CASSERGRGNQPQHF TGTGCCAGCAGTGAGCGGGGGCGAGGCAATCAGCCCCAGCATTTT
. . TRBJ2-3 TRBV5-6 CASSLMLQSTDTQYF TGTGCCAGCAGCTTAATGCTGCAGAGCACAGATACGCAGTATTTT
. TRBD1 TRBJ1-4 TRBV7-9 CASSFPTGTGPRGNEKLFF TGTGCCAGCAGCTTCCCAACCGGGACAGGGCCCCGAGGAAATGAAAAACTGTTTTTT
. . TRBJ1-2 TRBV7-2 CASSNRADYGYTF TGTGCCAGCAGCAACAGGGCCGACTATGGCTACACCTTC
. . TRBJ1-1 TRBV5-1 CASSPSAGVNTEAFF TGCGCCAGCAGCCCCTCAGCAGGGGTGAACACTGAAGCTTTCTTT
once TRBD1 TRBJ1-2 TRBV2 CASSLRGQGFYGYTF TGTGCCAGCAGCCTTAGGGGACAGGGATTCTATGGCTACACCTTC
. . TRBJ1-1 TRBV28 CASNKRTPSRGAFF TGTGCCAGCAACAAAAGGACCCCCAGCCGGGGAGCTTTCTTT
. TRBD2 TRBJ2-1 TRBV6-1 CASSEEGGVHEQFF TGTGCCAGCAGTGAGGAGGGAGGGGTACATGAGCAGTTCTTC
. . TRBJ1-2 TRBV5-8 CASSRPQGYGYTF TGTGCCAGCAGCAGGCCACAGGGCTACGGCTACACCTTC
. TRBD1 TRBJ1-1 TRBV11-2 CASSLVRTGYVEAFF TGTGCCAGCAGCTTAGTGAGGACAGGGTATGTCGAAGCTTTCTTT
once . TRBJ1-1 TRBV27 CASSPRTPLEAFF TGTGCCAGCAGTCCCCGGACACCTCTTGAAGCTTTCTTT
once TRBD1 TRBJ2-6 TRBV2 CASSKQGQALRTGANVLTF TGTGCCAGCAGTAAACAGGGACAGGCCTTAAGGACCGGGGCCAACGTCCTGACTTTC
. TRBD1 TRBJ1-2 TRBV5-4 CASSLAGTGSSGYTF TGTGCCAGCAGCTTGGCCGGGACAGGGTCGAGTGGCTACACCTTC
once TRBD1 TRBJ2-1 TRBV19 CASSITGGDEQFF TGTGCCAGTAGTATCACAGGGGGAGACGAGCAGTTCTTC
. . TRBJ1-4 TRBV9 CASSVGGPEEKLFF TGTGCCAGCAGCGTAGGGGGGCCGGAAGAAAAACTGTTTTTT
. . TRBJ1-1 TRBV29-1 CSATAGALRTEAFF TGCAGCGCTACAGCAGGGGCGTTAAGGACTGAAGCTTTCTTT
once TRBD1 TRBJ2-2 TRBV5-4 CASSWTRGQGARGGELFF TGTGCCAGCAGCTGGACCCGGGGACAGGGGGCGCGAGGCGGGGAGCTGTTTTTT
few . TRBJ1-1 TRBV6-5 CASRPVRNTEAFF TGTGCCAGCAGACCCGTTAGGAACACTGAAGCTTTCTTT
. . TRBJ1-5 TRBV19 CASNGLVGPQHF TGTGCCAGTAATGGACTTGTGGGTCCCCAGCATTTT
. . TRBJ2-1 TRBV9 CASSVGSNHNEQFF TGTGCCAGCAGCGTAGGAAGCAACCACAATGAGCAGTTCTTC
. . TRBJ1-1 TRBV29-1 CSVDYLNAEAFF TGCAGCGTTGATTACTTGAACGCTGAAGCTTTCTTT
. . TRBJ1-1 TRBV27 CASSPLGRDGGTEAFF TGTGCCAGCAGTCCACTTGGCCGAGACGGGGGCACTGAAGCTTTCTTT
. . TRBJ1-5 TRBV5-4 CASSLGPGRFNQPQHF TGTGCCAGCAGCTTGGGTCCAGGGCGATTCAATCAGCCCCAGCATTTT
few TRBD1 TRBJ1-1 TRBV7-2 CASSRTGQGGTEAFF TGTGCCAGCAGCCGAACGGGACAGGGAGGGACTGAAGCTTTCTTT
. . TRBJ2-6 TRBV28 CASIKDLAGANVLTF TGTGCCAGCATAAAAGACTTGGCTGGGGCCAACGTCCTGACTTTC
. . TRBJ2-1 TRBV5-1 CASSPPPRASSYNEQFF TGCGCCAGCAGCCCGCCCCCTCGCGCGAGCTCCTACAATGAGCAGTTCTTC
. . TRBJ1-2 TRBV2 CASSGILAGYTF TGTGCCAGCAGTGGAATCCTAGCTGGCTACACCTTC
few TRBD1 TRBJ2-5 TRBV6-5 CASRTGGEETQYF TGTGCCTCCAGGACAGGGGGCGAAGAGACCCAGTACTTC
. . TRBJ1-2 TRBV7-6 CASSLGQFNYGYTF TGTGCCAGCAGCTTAGGACAGTTTAACTATGGCTACACCTTC
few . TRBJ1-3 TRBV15 CATSRDSGMRDTIYF TGTGCCACCAGCAGAGATTCCGGGATGAGGGACACCATATATTTT